The T cell receptor (beta chain) under discussion was sequenced for a study of identical twins. TCRdb fed the 5' RACE reads into MiXCR, producing one record per CDR3 protein. The table lists some 1,700,000 distinct CDR3 sequences, about 32% of them singletons. This clonotype was seen many times. The CDR3 consists of 12 residues. Germline assignment: CDR1 SQVTM and CDR2 ANQGSEA. V lost 3 bases, J lost 3 bases, and 8 bases lay in between. The sample consisted of cord blood. The J gene is TRBJ1-2, the V gene TRBV29-1, with D perhaps matching TRBD1 (5 bases). The clonotype originates from a newborn girl in good health. The CDR3 coding sequence is TGCAGCGTTGATCTGGGGCACTATGGCTACACCTTC. Encoded protein: CSVDLGHYGYTF.